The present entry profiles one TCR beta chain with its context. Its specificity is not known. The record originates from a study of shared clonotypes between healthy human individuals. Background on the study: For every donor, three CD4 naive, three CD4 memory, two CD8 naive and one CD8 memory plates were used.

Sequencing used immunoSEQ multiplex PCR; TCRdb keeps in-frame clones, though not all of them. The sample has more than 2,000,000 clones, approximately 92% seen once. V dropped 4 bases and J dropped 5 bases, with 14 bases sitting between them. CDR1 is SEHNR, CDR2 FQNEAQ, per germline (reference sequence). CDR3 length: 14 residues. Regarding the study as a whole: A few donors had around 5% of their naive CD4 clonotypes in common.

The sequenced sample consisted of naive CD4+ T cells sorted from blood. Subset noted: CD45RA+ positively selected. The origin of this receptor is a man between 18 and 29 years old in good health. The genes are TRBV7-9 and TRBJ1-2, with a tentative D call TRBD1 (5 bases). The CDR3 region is CASSSWTSSYGYTF. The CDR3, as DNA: TGTGCCAGCAGCTCCTGGACATCGTCGTATGGCTACACCTTC.